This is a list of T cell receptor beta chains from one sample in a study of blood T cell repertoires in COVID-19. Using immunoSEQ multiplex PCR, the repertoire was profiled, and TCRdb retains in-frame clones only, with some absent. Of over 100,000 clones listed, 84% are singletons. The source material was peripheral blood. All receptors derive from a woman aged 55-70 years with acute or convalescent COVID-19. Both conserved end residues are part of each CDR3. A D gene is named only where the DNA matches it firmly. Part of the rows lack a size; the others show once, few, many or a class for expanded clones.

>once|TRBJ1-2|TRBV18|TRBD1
CASSPPRGQGAYGYTF
TGTGCCAGCTCACCACCTCGGGGCCAGGGGGCCTATGGCTACACCTTC
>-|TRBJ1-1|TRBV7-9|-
CASSLSRSNTEAFF
TGTGCCAGCAGCTTAAGCAGGTCGAACACTGAAGCTTTCTTT
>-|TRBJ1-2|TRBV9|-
CASVDPGGYGYTF
TGTGCCAGTGTCGACCCCGGCGGCTATGGCTACACCTTC
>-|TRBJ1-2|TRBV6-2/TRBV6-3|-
CASSYVQGFFGYTF
TGTGCCAGCAGTTACGTGCAGGGTTTTTTTGGCTACACCTTC
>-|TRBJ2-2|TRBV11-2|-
CASSLVSDTGELFF
TGTGCCAGCAGCTTAGTGTCCGACACCGGGGAGCTGTTTTTT
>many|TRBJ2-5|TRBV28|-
CASSSTQRVGETQYF
TGTGCCAGCAGTTCCACACAGCGGGTGGGGGAGACCCAGTACTTC
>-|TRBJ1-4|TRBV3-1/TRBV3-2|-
CASSQDKKLFF
TGTGCCAGCAGCCAAGATAAAAAACTGTTTTTT
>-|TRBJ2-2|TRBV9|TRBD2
CASSVARLAGPGELFF
TGTGCCAGCAGCGTAGCTAGGCTAGCGGGGCCCGGGGAGCTGTTTTTT
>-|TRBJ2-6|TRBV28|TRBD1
CASSLGTGVSGANVLTF
TGTGCCAGCAGCCTCGGGACAGGAGTCTCTGGGGCCAACGTCCTGACTTTC
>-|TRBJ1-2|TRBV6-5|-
CASSPAGTGYTF
TGTGCCAGCAGCCCCGCAGGGACAGGCTACACCTTC
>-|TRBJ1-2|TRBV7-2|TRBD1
CASSPGTGHYGYTF
TGTGCCAGCAGCCCTGGGACAGGCCACTATGGCTACACCTTC
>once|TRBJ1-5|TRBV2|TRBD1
CASTLDRGPNQPQHF
TGTGCCAGCACTCTGGACAGGGGGCCCAATCAGCCCCAGCATTTT
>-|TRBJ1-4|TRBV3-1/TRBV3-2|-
CASSRRATNEKLFF
TGTGCCAGCAGCCGTCGTGCAACTAATGAAAAACTGTTTTTT
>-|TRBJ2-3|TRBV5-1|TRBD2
CASSIGLAGGTGSDTQYF
TGCGCCAGCAGCATCGGACTAGCGGGGGGGACAGGGTCAGATACGCAGTATTTT
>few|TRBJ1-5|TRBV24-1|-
CATSSGGRGPQHF
TGTGCCACCAGTAGTGGGGGGAGGGGGCCCCAGCATTTT
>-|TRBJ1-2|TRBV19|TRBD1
CASSATGTDGYTF
TGTGCCAGTAGTGCTACCGGGACAGATGGCTACACCTTC
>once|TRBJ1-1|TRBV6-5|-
CASISPPGLNTEAFF
TGTGCCAGCATATCCCCTCCAGGGTTGAACACTGAAGCTTTCTTT
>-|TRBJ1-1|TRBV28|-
CASSLREAFF
TGTGCCAGCAGTTTACGGGAAGCTTTCTTT
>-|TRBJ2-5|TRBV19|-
CASSIGQYRETQYF
TGTGCCAGTAGTATAGGGCAGTACAGGGAGACCCAGTACTTC
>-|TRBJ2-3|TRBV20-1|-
CSASSQQGSDTQYF
TGCAGTGCTAGTTCCCAACAGGGATCAGATACGCAGTATTTT
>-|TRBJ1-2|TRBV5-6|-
CASSPRLLNYGYTF
TGTGCCAGCAGCCCGCGTCTCCTTAACTATGGCTACACCTTC
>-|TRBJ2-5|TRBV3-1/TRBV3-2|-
CASSRGDGTQYF
TGTGCCAGCAGCCGGGGGGACGGGACCCAGTACTTC
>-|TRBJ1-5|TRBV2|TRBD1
CASSEDRVNQPQHF
TGTGCCAGCAGTGAGGACAGGGTCAATCAGCCCCAGCATTTT
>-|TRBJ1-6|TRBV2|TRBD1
CANTRQGPVPLHF
TGTGCCAACACCCGACAGGGACCCGTACCCCTCCACTTT
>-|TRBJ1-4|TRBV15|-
CATSPKSRATNEKLFF
TGTGCCACCAGCCCTAAGTCAAGAGCAACTAATGAAAAACTGTTTTTT
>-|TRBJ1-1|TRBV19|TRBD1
CASRNYTETGLEGPDTEAFF
TGTGCCAGTAGAAATTACACCGAGACAGGGCTCGAAGGACCAGACACTGAAGCTTTCTTT
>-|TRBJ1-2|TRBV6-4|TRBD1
CARTGTATNYGYTF
TGTGCCAGAACCGGGACAGCCACTAACTATGGCTACACCTTC
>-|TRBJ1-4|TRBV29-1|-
CSAVVPTTNEKLFF
TGCAGCGCCGTCGTCCCTACAACTAATGAAAAACTGTTTTTT
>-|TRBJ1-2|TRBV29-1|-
CSVSAGPFHGYTF
TGCAGCGTTTCGGCGGGGCCCTTCCATGGCTACACCTTC
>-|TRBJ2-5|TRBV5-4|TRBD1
CASSSGSLGQGIEETQYF
TGTGCCAGCAGCTCCGGATCCTTGGGACAGGGGATAGAAGAGACCCAGTACTTC
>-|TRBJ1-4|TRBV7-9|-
CASSLAHRTNEKLFF
TGTGCCAGCAGCTTAGCCCACAGAACTAATGAAAAACTGTTTTTT
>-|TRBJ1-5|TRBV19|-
CASSIEHRNSNQPQHF
TGTGCCAGTAGTATAGAACACAGAAATAGCAATCAGCCCCAGCATTTT
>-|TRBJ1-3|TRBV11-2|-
CASVDRQRRSGNTIYF
TGTGCCAGCGTAGACCGACAGCGACGCTCTGGAAACACCATATATTTT
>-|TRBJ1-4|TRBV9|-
CASSVRGEEDEKLFF
TGTGCCAGCAGCGTTCGGGGAGAAGAAGATGAAAAACTGTTTTTT
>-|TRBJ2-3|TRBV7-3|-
CASSLQQADTQYF
TGTGCCAGCAGCTTACAACAGGCAGATACGCAGTATTTT
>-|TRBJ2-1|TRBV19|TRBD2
CASSIILAGGYNEQFF
TGTGCCAGTAGTATAATACTAGCGGGGGGGTACAATGAGCAGTTCTTC
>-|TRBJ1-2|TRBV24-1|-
CATSDLLDGYTF
TGTGCCACCAGTGATTTGCTAGATGGCTACACCTTC
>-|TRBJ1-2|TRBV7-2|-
CASSLSYYGYTF
TGTGCCAGCAGCTTAAGCTACTATGGCTACACCTTC
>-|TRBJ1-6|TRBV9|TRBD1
CASSFSPGQGYSPLHF
TGTGCCAGCAGCTTCAGTCCGGGACAGGGGTACTCACCCCTCCACTTT
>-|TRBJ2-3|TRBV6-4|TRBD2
CASTASGAAGDTQYF
TGTGCCAGCACGGCTAGCGGGGCGGCGGGGGATACGCAGTATTTT